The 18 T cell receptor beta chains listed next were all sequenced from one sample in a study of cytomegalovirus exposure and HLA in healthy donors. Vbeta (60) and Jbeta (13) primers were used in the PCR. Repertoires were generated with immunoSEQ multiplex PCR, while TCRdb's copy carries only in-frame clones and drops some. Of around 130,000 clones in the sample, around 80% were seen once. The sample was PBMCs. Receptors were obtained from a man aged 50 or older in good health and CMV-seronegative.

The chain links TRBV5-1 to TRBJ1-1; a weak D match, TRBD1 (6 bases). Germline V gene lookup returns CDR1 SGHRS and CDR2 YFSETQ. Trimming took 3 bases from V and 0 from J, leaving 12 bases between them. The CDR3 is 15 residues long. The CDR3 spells CASSSRGGLNTEAFF. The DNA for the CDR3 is TGCGCCAGCAGCTCCCGTGGGGGCCTGAACACTGAAGCTTTCTTT.

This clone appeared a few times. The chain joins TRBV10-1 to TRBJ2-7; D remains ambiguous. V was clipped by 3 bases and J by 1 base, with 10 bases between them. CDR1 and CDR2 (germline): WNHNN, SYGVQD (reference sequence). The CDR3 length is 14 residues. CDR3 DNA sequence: TGCGCCAGCAGTGAAAGTATAGAATCCTACGAGCAGTACTTC. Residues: CASSESIESYEQYF.

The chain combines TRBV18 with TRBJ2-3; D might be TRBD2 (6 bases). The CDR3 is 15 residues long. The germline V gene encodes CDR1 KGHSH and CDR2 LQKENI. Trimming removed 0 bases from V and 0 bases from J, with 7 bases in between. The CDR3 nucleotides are TGTGCCAGCTCACCACCAGGGACTAGCACAGATACGCAGTATTTT. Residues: CASSPPGTSTDTQYF.

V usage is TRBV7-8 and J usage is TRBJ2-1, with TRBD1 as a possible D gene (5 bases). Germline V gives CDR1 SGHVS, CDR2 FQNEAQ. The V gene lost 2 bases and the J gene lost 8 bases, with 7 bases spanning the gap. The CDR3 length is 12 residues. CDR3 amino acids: CASSLQGDEQFF. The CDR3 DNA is TGTGCCAGCAGCTTACAGGGCGATGAGCAGTTCTTC.

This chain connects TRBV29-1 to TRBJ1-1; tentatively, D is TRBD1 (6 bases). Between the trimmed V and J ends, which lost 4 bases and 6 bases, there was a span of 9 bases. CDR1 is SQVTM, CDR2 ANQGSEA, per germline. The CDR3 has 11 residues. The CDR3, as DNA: TGCAGCGTTGTACAGGGACCTGAAGCTTTCTTT. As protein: CSVVQGPEAFF.

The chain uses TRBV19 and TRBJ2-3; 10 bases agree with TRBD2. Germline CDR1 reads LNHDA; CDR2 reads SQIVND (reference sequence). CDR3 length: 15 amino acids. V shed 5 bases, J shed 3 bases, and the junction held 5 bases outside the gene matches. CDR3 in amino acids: CASSVTSGATDTQYF. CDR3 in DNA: TGTGCCAGTAGTGTAACTAGCGGGGCGACAGATACGCAGTATTTT. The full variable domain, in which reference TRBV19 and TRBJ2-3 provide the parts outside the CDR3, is DGGITQSPKYLFRKEGQNVTLSCEQNLNHDAMYWYRQDPGQGLRLIYYSQIVNDFQKGDIAEGYSVSREKKESFPLTVTSAQKNPTAFYLCASSVTSGATDTQYFGPGTRLTVL.

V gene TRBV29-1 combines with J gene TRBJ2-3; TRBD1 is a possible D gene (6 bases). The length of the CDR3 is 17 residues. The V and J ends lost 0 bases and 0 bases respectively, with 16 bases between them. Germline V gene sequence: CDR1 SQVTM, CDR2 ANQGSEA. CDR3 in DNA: TGCAGCGTTGAAGATTTTAAGGGGGTGCCTAGCACAGATACGCAGTATTTT. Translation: CSVEDFKGVPSTDTQYF.

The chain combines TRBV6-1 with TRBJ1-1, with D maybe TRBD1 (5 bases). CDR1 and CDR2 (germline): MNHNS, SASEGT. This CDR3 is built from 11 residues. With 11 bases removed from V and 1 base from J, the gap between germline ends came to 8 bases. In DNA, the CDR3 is TGTGCCCTAAGGGGGAACACTGAAGCTTTCTTT. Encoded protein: CALRGNTEAFF.

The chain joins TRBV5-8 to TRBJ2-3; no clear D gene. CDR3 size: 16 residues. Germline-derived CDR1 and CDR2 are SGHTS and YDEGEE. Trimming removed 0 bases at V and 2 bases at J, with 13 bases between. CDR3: CASSLGVRLLTDTQYF. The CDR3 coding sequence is TGTGCCAGCAGCTTGGGAGTTAGACTCCTCACAGATACGCAGTATTTT.

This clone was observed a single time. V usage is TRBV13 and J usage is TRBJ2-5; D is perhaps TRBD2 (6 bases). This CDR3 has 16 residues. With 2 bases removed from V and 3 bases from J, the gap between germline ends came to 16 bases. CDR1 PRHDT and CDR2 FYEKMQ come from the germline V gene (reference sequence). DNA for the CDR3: TGTGCCAGCAGCTTATTCGGGGGTCGGGGAAAAGAGACCCAGTACTTC. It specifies CASSLFGGRGKETQYF. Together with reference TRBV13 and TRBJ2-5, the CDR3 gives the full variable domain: AAGVIQSPRHLIKEKRETATLKCYPIPRHDTVYWYQQGPGQDPQFLISFYEKMQSDKGSIPDRFSAQQFSDYHSELNMSSLELGDSALYFCASSLFGGRGKETQYFGPGTRLLVL.

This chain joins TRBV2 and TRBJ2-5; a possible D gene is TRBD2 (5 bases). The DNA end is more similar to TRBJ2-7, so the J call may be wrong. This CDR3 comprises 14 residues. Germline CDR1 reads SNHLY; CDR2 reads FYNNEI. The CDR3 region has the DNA TGTGCCAGCAGTGAGGCGGGTTCGGACTACGAGCAGTACTTC. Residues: CASSEAGSDYEQYF.

The DNA of the CDR3 is TGTGCCAGCAGCTTTAGTGGGACAGGAGCCGGGGAGCTGTTTTTT. Its protein product is CASSFSGTGAGELFF. V usage is TRBV5-4 and J usage is TRBJ2-2; 8 nucleotides align to TRBD1. Germline V gene sequence: CDR1 SGHNT, CDR2 YYREEE (reference sequence). Trimming took 2 bases from V and 6 from J; bases not matched to a gene: 6. The CDR3 length is 15 residues.

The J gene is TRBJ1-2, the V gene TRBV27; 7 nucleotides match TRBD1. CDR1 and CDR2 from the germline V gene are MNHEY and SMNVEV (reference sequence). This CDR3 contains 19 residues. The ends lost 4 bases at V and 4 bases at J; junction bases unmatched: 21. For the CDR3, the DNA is TGTGCCAGCAGTTACGGAAACCCCGTAGGGGCAGGGGGTATCTATGGCTACACCTTC. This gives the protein CASSYGNPVGAGGIYGYTF.

This CDR3 reads CASSSARRRNTEAFF. In DNA form, the CDR3 reads TGTGCCAGCAGCTCCGCGCGTCGGAGAAACACTGAAGCTTTCTTT. The chain joins TRBV7-2 to TRBJ1-1; no reliable D call. The CDR3 loop spans 15 amino acids. Germline loops: CDR1 SGHTA, CDR2 FQGNSA. The V end was cut by 4 bases, the J end by 2 bases, with 14 bases between.

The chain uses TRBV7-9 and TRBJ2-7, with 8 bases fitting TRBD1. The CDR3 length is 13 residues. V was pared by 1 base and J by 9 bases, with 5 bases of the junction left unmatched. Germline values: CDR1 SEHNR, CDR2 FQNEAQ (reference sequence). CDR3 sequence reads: CASSLGGQGRQYF. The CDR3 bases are TGTGCCAGCAGCTTAGGAGGACAGGGACGGCAGTACTTC.

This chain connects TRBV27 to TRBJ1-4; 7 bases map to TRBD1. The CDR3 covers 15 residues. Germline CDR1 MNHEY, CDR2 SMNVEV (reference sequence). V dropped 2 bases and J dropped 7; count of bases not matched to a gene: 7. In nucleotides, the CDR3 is TGTGCCAGCAGTTTAGGTAAGGGGGCCGGTGAAAAACTGTTTTTT. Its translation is CASSLGKGAGEKLFF.

The CDR3 DNA reads TGTGCCAGCTCACCACGACAGGGGGCAACTAATGAAAAACTGTTTTTT. Protein: CASSPRQGATNEKLFF. The genes are TRBV18 and TRBJ1-4; 9 bases are shared with TRBD1. Trimming took 1 base from V and 0 from J; bases not matched to a gene: 0. The CDR3 is 16 amino acids. Germline-derived CDR1 and CDR2 are KGHSH and LQKENI.

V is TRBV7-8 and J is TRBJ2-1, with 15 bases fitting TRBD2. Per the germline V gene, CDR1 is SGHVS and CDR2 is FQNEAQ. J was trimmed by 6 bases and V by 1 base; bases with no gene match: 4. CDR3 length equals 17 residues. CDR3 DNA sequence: TGTGCCAGCAGCTTAGGGACTAGCGGGGGGGGATTCAATGAGCAGTTCTTC. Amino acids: CASSLGTSGGGFNEQFF.